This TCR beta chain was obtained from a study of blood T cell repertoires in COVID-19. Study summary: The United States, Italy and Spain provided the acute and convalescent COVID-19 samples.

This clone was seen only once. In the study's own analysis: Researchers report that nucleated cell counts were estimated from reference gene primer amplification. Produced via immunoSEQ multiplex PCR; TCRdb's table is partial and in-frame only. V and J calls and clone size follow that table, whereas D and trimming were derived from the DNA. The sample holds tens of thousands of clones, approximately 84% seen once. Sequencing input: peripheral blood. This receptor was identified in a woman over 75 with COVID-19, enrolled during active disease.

CDR3 nucleotides: TGTGCCAGCAGGGGCGGCGGGAGTGGATATACGCAGTATTTT. Translated: CASRGGGSGYTQYF. This chain connects TRBV2 to TRBJ2-3, with 7 bases fitting TRBD2. This CDR3 has 14 residues. Unmatched junction bases numbered 10, after V lost 6 bases and J lost 7 bases. The V gene's germline CDR1 is SNHLY and CDR2 FYNNEI.